These T cell receptor beta chains were read from a single sample in a study of identical twins. TCRdb recomputed calls from the 5' RACE reads with MiXCR, one row per CDR3 protein. The sample lists about 700,000 distinct CDR3 sequences, 8.6% seen once, with 0.8% to 1% in the top ten. This same sample was also taken into another study, of yellow fever vaccine responses in identical twins.

Material for sequencing was PBMCs. These receptors were collected from a young woman in good health. CDR3s include the opening cysteine and the closing phenylalanine or tryptophan. D genes are given only for firm matches. The size of a clone is reported for some rows only, either as once, few or many, or as a class for expanded clones.

D	V	J	size	DNA	CDR3
.	TRBV29-1	TRBJ2-3	.	TGCAGCGCCGGAAGGGGGCCGGGAGACTACACAGATACGCAGTATTTT	CSAGRGPGDYTDTQYF
.	TRBV20-1	TRBJ2-1	few	TGCAGTGCTAGGAATCCCAGGGGAGATTACAATGAGCAGTTCTTC	CSARNPRGDYNEQFF
.	TRBV5-1	TRBJ2-7	many	TGCGCCAGCAGCTTGGTTGGGGCCTCCTACGAGCAGTACTTC	CASSLVGASYEQYF
TRBD2	TRBV3-1	TRBJ2-1	.	TGTGCCAGCAGCCAAAGGACCGGACAGGCGGGACTAGCGGAGTTCTTC	CASSQRTGQAGLAEFF
.	TRBV29-1	TRBJ2-2	many	TGCAGCGTTTCTCTCGGGGCCCCCGGGGAGCTGTTTTTT	CSVSLGAPGELFF
.	TRBV10-1	TRBJ2-3	.	TGCGCCACACAAGAGACCCTTACGACAGATACGCAGTATTTT	CATQETLTTDTQYF
TRBD2	TRBV10-3	TRBJ2-7	.	TGTGCCATCATCGGACTAGCGGCGGTTCCCTACGAGCAGTACTTC	CAIIGLAAVPYEQYF
TRBD2	TRBV6-1	TRBJ2-7	.	TGTGCCAGCATCCTGACGGGAGGGTCCTACGAGCAGTACTTC	CASILTGGSYEQYF
TRBD2	TRBV5-1	TRBJ2-1	.	TGCGCCAGCAGCCTCGGGGAGGGTCTAGCCAATGAGCAGTTCTTC	CASSLGEGLANEQFF
.	TRBV7-9	TRBJ2-1	.	TGTGCCAGCAGCCCTCAGGGGGGATCCTACAATGAGCAGTTCTTC	CASSPQGGSYNEQFF
TRBD1	TRBV27	TRBJ2-7	.	TGTGCCAGCAGTTCCCCGGGACAGGGGCGCGAGCAGTACTTC	CASSSPGQGREQYF
TRBD2	TRBV28	TRBJ2-1	many	TGTGCCAGCAGGGGATGGGGGACTAGAGACTACAATGAGCAGTTCTTC	CASRGWGTRDYNEQFF
.	TRBV7-2	TRBJ2-7	many	TGTGCCAGCAGCTTAGTAGGTTCAGGGCTAAGCTCCTACGAGCAGTACTTC	CASSLVGSGLSSYEQYF
TRBD2	TRBV24-1	TRBJ2-2	few	TGTGCCACCAGCGGACTAGCGGGAGGGCCCCCCGGGGAGCTGTTTTTT	CATSGLAGGPPGELFF
TRBD2	TRBV3-1	TRBJ2-3	few	TGTGCCAGCAGCCCAGCGGGGAAAGGCCCAGATACGCAGTATTTT	CASSPAGKGPDTQYF
.	TRBV19	TRBJ2-2	.	TGTGCCAGTACCAGGGAACGTTTTAGGATCGGGGAGCTGTTTTTT	CASTRERFRIGELFF
TRBD1	TRBV27	TRBJ2-3	.	TGTGCCAGCAGTTTAGGGGTGGGGACAGACACAGATACGCAGTATTTT	CASSLGVGTDTDTQYF
.	TRBV29-1	TRBJ2-7	many	TGCAGCGTTGAAGATGGGCAGGGAGCCTACGAGCAGTACTTC	CSVEDGQGAYEQYF
.	TRBV6-5	TRBJ2-7	many	TGTGCCAGCAGTTTGGCCGGAAACAGGGCCTCCTACGAGCAGTACTTC	CASSLAGNRASYEQYF
.	TRBV6-1	TRBJ1-2	many	TGTGCCAGCAGTGAAAGATTTAGGACAGAGTATGGCTACACCTTC	CASSERFRTEYGYTF